One and the same sample provided the 3 T cell receptor beta chains below, sequenced in a study of blood T cell repertoires in COVID-19. Sequencing was performed with immunoSEQ multiplex PCR; in TCRdb, only in-frame clones are kept and a portion is missing. Seen here are 110,000 to 150,000 clones, 90% observed once, and the top ten hold 9.5% to 11%. Source material: peripheral blood. The receptors were gathered from a woman older than 75 with acute or convalescent COVID-19.

The chain uses TRBV19 and TRBJ2-2; D is perhaps TRBD1 (6 bases). The CDR3 consists of 14 residues. Germline CDR1 LNHDA, CDR2 SQIVND (reference sequence). V lost 7 bases, J lost 3 bases, and 12 bases lay in between. CDR3 sequence reads: CASKDRPHTGELFF. The CDR3 DNA follows: TGTGCCAGTAAGGACAGACCCCACACCGGGGAGCTGTTTTTT.

V usage is TRBV4-3 and J usage is TRBJ2-1, with TRBD2 as a possible D gene (5 bases). Looked up from germline, CDR1 is LGHNA and CDR2 is YSLEER. The V gene lost 0 bases and the J gene lost 4 bases, with 16 bases spanning the gap. This CDR3 has 17 residues. The CDR3: CASSQEPRAGLYNEQFF. The CDR3, as DNA: TGCGCCAGCAGCCAAGAACCACGTGCGGGCTTATACAATGAGCAGTTCTTC.

The chain recombines TRBV5-1 with TRBJ2-5, with TRBD1 identical over 11 bases. V gave up 3 bases and J gave up 3 bases; unmatched junction bases: 7. Germline V gives CDR1 SGHRS, CDR2 YFSETQ. The length of the CDR3 is 16 residues. The CDR3 region has the DNA TGCGCCAGCAGCTCCCTCGGGACAGGGGGGGAAGAGACCCAGTACTTC. Protein: CASSSLGTGGEETQYF.